This T cell receptor beta chain comes out of a study of shared clonotypes between healthy human individuals (dated by TCRdb to between 2020 and 2021). Regarding the study in general: The cohort comprised a couple of women and a few men aged 18 to 49 years. To increase sequencing depth and limit assay-specific biases, different laboratories used diverse techniques to prepare libraries and sequence TCR repertoires. Between about 0.8 and 8.9 billion PBMCs per donor were obtained by leukapheresis. Blood TCR repertoires of five healthy adults were deeply sequenced to estimate repertoire size and the extent of clonotype sharing between individuals. For each donor, three plates each were used for CD4 naive and CD4 memory, two plates were used for CD8 naive, and one plate was used for CD8 memory.

Study-wide conclusions, independent of this receptor: The small number of donors limited the genetic and exposure-history diversity represented. Pairwise subsampling indicated that sequencing depth was expected to affect the degree of clonotype sharing among donors. Sampling was restricted to blood, and TCR repertoires in tissue are likely to differ from TCR repertoires in blood. About 5% of naive CD4, 3.5% of naive CD8, roughly 2.4% of memory CD4, and around 0.4% of memory CD8 clonotypes were shared across four donors. Naive subsets generally had larger estimated clonotype richness than memory subsets did. Compared with non-shared clonotypes, clonotypes shared by all four sorted-subset donors had higher generation probabilities. Rarefaction of sorted-subset datasets indicated incomplete sequencing despite the large sequencing depth.

TCR CDR3 regions were amplified from genomic DNA by multiplex PCR using the deep immunoSEQ assay. Extracted genomic DNA from each cell subset was spread evenly across all wells of several immunoSEQ 96-well plates, with each plate serving as a replicate. Each replicate PCR for sorted subsets received about 200 ng genomic DNA, equal to 28,000 or so T cell genomes. The purified libraries were quantified using a Qubit 3.0 fluorometer, sized with a Bioanalyzer 2100, and then quantified again using the KAPA Library Quantification kit. Every immunoSEQ 96-well plate was sequenced on a separate single-read 150-cycle Illumina NextSeq 550 flow cell. The paper's data handling went like this. Because the immunoSEQ output held only junctional sequences and lacked quality scores, the filtering could not match the filtering applied to full-length reads. Sequences were annotated with PyIR, a Python wrapper for IgBLAST v1.9, using IMGT germline references to assign V/J genes and CDR3. Reads were removed for weak V/J assignments (E-value above 1e-6), missing CDR3, stop codons, out-of-frame junctions, or ambiguous translated residues. V3J clonotypes were defined as sequences sharing an identical inferred V gene, J gene, and CDR3 amino acid sequence. To compute the percentage overlap between repertoires, the number of shared unique clonotypes was divided by the size of the smaller repertoire. Three approaches were used to assess repertoire richness: RTK rarefaction, the Chao1 estimator, and Recon v2.1 estimates of unobserved clonotypes. Generation probabilities were computed with OLGA for all TCRbeta clonotypes obtained by the gDNA method from a few donors. TCRdb holds this immuneACCESS table with in-frame rearrangements only. Some clones are missing; in checked studies, unresolved V genes explain under half, and the rest has no known cause. That table is the source of V, J and clone size, and D and trimming were worked out from the DNA. Here the sample has 2 million to 3 million clones; 93% occur a single time. The top ten clonotypes cover more than 0.35% of the sample.

Concerning this clone itself: Its antigen has not been determined. Per-base qualities were not stored, and no clone one base away is much larger.

Trimming removed 5 bases from V and 0 bases from J, leaving 5 bases between the germline ends. The CDR3 has 13 amino acids, counting the end cysteine and phenylalanine. Left in the record is the CDR3 DNA by itself, 39 bases read in frame from the first base. Reading the germline V gene gives CDR1 SNHLY and CDR2 FYNNEI. Donors were healthy HIV-negative adults with no recently reported acute infections or vaccinations. Only Caucasian adults living in Nashville, Tennessee, USA were represented among the donors. Magnetic negative selection was used to enrich CD4+ T cells, after which naive cells were positively selected on CD45RA and the negative fraction became the memory subset. After blood collection by leukapheresis, PBMCs were isolated using Ficoll-Histopaque density gradient centrifugation and then cryopreserved in the vapor phase of liquid nitrogen. Analytical flow cytometry was used to check the purity and quantity of every magnetically sorted T cell population. From each sorted fraction, genomic DNA was isolated and quantified by UV absorbance on a Nanodrop 2000c.

The receptor comes from a man between 18 and 35 years old in good health. Some clones in this sample may be carry-over from other donors' samples. The sample comprised naive CD4+ T cells from PBMCs. Reading the label with the study, this specimen's cell subset or site is: CD45RA+ positively selected. The chain was built from TRBV2 and TRBJ1-3; a confident D gene designation cannot be given. Here is the DNA: TGTGCCAGCAGTAGGATCTCTGGAAACACCATATATTTT. Its translation is CASSRISGNTIYF.